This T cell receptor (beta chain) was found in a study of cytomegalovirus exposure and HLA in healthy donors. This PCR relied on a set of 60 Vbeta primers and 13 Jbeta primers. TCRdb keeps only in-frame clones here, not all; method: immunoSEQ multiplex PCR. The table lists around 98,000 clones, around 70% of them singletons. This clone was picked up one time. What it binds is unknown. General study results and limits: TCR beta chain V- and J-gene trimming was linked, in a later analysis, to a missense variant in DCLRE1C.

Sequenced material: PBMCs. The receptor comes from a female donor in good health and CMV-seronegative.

CDR3: CASSDRGSSYEQYF. The CDR3 DNA sequence: TGTGCCAGTAGCGACAGGGGTTCTTCCTACGAGCAGTACTTC. This chain uses TRBV7-2 with TRBJ2-7, with 8 positions matching TRBD1. The CDR3 runs to 14 residues. The germline V gene encodes CDR1 SGHTA and CDR2 FQGNSA. V shed 9 bases, J shed 1 base, and the junction held 8 bases outside the gene matches.